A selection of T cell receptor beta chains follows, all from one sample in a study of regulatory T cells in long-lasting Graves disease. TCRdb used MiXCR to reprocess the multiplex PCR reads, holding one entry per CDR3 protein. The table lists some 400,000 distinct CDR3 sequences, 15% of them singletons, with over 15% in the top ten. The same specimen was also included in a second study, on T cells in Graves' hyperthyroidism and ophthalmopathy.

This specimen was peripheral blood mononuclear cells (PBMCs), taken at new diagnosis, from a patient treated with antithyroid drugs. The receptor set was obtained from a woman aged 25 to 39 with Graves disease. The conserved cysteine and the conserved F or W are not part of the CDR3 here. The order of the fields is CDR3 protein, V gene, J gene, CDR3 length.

CDR3 protein: SAISGRSHNEQF
V gene: TRBV20-1
J gene: TRBJ2-1
CDR3 length: 12

CDR3 protein: ASTAGLAGSIQY
V gene: TRBV2
J gene: NA
CDR3 length: 12

CDR3 protein: ASARAGHSTDTQY
V gene: TRBV27
J gene: TRBJ2-3
CDR3 length: 13

CDR3 protein: ATSLPDRDNSPLH
V gene: TRBV15
J gene: TRBJ1-6
CDR3 length: 13

CDR3 protein: ASSPIQLLSNTEAF
V gene: TRBV18
J gene: TRBJ1-1
CDR3 length: 14

CDR3 protein: ASSLMREGLEQF
V gene: TRBV7-2
J gene: TRBJ2-1
CDR3 length: 12

CDR3 protein: ASSLDLGRGSYEQY
V gene: TRBV11-2
J gene: TRBJ2-7
CDR3 length: 14

CDR3 protein: ASSTQGGAGEAF
V gene: TRBV5-5
J gene: TRBJ1-1
CDR3 length: 12

CDR3 protein: ASSYESPIDEQF
V gene: TRBV6-5
J gene: TRBJ2-1
CDR3 length: 12

CDR3 protein: ASERGPGRETQY
V gene: TRBV28
J gene: TRBJ2-5
CDR3 length: 12

CDR3 protein: ASSLYGFGQGGSTEAF
V gene: TRBV28
J gene: TRBJ1-1
CDR3 length: 16

CDR3 protein: ASSPTGSPLH
V gene: TRBV5-1
J gene: TRBJ1-6
CDR3 length: 10

CDR3 protein: ASSGTEGAYTEAF
V gene: TRBV25-1
J gene: TRBJ1-1
CDR3 length: 13

CDR3 protein: ASISLRRGSYNEQF
V gene: TRBV27
J gene: TRBJ2-1
CDR3 length: 14

CDR3 protein: SVRVGIAKNIQY
V gene: TRBV29-1
J gene: TRBJ2-4
CDR3 length: 12

CDR3 protein: ASKPRGRPSGNTIY
V gene: TRBV12-3/TRBV12-4
J gene: TRBJ1-3
CDR3 length: 14

CDR3 protein: ASSEGTSV
V gene: TRBV2
J gene: TRBJ2-7
CDR3 length: 8

CDR3 protein: ASGQLAGQETQY
V gene: TRBV12-3/TRBV12-4
J gene: TRBJ2-5
CDR3 length: 12

CDR3 protein: ASSLEGAVNYNEQF
V gene: TRBV7-9
J gene: TRBJ2-1
CDR3 length: 14

CDR3 protein: ASSKWKYEGQY
V gene: TRBV6-1
J gene: TRBJ2-7
CDR3 length: 11

CDR3 protein: ASSPTQLAGGNEQF
V gene: TRBV18
J gene: TRBJ2-1
CDR3 length: 14

CDR3 protein: ASSPMTTSYEQY
V gene: TRBV11-2
J gene: TRBJ2-7
CDR3 length: 12

CDR3 protein: ASRPQDRGDTIY
V gene: TRBV12-3/TRBV12-4
J gene: TRBJ1-3
CDR3 length: 12

CDR3 protein: ASSLGLSNTEAF
V gene: TRBV12-3/TRBV12-4
J gene: TRBJ1-1
CDR3 length: 12

CDR3 protein: ASSASSHSSGNTIY
V gene: TRBV25-1
J gene: TRBJ1-3
CDR3 length: 14

CDR3 protein: ASRGLAGAVSYNEQF
V gene: TRBV7-2
J gene: TRBJ2-1
CDR3 length: 15

CDR3 protein: ASRQGQTGNTIY
V gene: TRBV5-1
J gene: TRBJ1-3
CDR3 length: 12